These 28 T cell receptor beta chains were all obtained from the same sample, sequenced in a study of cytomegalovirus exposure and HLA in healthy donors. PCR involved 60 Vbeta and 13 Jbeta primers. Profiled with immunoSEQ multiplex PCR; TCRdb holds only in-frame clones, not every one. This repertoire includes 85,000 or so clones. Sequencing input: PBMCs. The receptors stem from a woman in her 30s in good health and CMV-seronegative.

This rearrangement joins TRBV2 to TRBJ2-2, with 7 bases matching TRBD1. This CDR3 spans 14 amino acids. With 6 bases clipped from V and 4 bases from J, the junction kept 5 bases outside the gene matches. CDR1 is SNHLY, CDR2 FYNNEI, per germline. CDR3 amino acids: CASSRDRGTGELFF. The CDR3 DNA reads TGTGCCAGCAGCCGGGACAGAGGCACCGGGGAGCTGTTTTTT.

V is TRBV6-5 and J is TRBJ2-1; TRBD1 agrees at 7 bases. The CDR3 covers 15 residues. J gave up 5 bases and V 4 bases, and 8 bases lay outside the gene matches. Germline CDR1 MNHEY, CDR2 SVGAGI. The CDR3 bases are TGTGCCAGCAGTTGGCGACAGGGACCGGACAATGAGCAGTTCTTC. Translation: CASSWRQGPDNEQFF.

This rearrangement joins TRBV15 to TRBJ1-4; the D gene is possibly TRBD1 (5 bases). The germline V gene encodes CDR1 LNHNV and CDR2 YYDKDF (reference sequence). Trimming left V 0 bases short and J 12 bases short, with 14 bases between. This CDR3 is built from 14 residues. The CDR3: CATSRDPQGSELFF. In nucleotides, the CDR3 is TGTGCCACCAGCAGAGATCCTCAGGGCTCAGAACTGTTTTTT.

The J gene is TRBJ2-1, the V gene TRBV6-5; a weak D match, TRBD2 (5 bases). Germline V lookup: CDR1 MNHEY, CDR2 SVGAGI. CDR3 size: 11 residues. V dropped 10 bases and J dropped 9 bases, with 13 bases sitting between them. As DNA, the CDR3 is TGTGCCACTATACAAGGGAGTGAGCAGTTCTTC. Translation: CATIQGSEQFF.

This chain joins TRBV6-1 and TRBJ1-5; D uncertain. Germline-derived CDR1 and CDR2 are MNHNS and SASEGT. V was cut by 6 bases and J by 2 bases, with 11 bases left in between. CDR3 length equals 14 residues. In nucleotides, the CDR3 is TGTGCCAGCAGGATGGGTCAGGGCAATCAGCCCCAGCATTTT. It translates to CASRMGQGNQPQHF.

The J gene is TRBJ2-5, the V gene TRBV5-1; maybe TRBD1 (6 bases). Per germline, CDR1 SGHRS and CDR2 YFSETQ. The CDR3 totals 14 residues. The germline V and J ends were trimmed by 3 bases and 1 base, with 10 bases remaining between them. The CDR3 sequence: CASSYNRAQETQYF. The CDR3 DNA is TGCGCCAGCAGCTATAACAGGGCCCAAGAGACCCAGTACTTC.

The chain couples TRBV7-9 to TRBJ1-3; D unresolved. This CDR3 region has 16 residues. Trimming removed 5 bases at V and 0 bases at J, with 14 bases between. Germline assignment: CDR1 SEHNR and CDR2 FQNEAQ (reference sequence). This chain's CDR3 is CASSLAGTSSGNTIYF. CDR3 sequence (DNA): TGTGCCAGCAGCCTTGCGGGCACGAGCTCTGGAAACACCATATATTTT.

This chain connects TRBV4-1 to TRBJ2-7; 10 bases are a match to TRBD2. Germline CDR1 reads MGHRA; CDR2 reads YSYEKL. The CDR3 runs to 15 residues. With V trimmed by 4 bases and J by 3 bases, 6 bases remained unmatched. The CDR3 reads CASSLFSGRNYEQYF. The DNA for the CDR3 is TGCGCCAGCAGCCTATTTAGCGGGAGGAACTACGAGCAGTACTTC.

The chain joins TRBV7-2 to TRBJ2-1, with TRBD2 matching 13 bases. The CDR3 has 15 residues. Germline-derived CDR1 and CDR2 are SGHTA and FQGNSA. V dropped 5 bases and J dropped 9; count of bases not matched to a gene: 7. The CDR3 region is CASSQTSGGASEQFF. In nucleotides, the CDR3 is TGTGCCAGCAGCCAAACTAGCGGGGGGGCTAGTGAGCAGTTCTTC.

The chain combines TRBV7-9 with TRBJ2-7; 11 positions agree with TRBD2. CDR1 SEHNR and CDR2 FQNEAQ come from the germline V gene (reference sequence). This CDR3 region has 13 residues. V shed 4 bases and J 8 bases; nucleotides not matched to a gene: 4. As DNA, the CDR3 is TGTGCCAGCAGCTCAGCTAGCGGGAGGAAGCAGTACTTC. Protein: CASSSASGRKQYF.

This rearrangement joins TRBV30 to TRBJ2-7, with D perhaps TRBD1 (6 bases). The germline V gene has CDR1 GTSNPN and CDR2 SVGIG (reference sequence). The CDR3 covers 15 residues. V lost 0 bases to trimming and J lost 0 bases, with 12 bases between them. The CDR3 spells CAWSVRGAASYEQYF. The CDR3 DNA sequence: TGTGCCTGGAGTGTCAGGGGCGCGGCCTCCTACGAGCAGTACTTC.

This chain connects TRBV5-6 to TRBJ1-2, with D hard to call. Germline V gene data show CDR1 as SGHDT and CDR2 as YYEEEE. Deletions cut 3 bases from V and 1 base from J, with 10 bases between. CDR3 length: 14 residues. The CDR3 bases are TGTGCCAGCAGCTCCAATAACATTAACTATGGCTACACCTTC. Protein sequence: CASSSNNINYGYTF. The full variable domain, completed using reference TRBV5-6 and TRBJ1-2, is DAGVTQSPTHLIKTRGQQVTLRCSPKSGHDTVSWYQQALGQGPQFIFQYYEEEERQRGNFPDRFSGHQFPNYSSELNVNALLLGDSALYLCASSSNNINYGYTFGSGTRLTVV.

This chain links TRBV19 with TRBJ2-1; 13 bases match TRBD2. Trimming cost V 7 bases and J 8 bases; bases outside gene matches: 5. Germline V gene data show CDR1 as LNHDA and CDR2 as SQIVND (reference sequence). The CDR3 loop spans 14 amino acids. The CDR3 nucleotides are TGTGCCAGTACTAGGACTAGCGGGGGTCATGAGCAGTTCTTC. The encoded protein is CASTRTSGGHEQFF.

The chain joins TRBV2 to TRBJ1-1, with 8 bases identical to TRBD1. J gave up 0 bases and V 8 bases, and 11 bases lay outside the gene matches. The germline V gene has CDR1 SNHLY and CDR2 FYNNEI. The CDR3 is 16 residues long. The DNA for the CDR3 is TGTGCCAGCCGACACAGGGGGGAAATATTGAACACTGAAGCTTTCTTT. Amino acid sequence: CASRHRGEILNTEAFF.

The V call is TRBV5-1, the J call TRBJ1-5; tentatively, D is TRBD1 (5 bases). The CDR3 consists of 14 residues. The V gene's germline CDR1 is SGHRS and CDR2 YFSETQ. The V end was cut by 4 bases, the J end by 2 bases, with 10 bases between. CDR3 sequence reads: CASSVGGGNQPQHF. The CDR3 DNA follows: TGCGCCAGCAGCGTCGGAGGGGGCAATCAGCCCCAGCATTTT.

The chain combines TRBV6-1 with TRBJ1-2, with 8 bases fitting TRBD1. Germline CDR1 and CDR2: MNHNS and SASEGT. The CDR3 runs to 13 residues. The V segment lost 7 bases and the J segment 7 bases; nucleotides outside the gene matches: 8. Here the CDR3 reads CASTRQGALGYTF. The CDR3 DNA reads TGTGCCAGCACGAGGCAGGGGGCGCTTGGCTACACCTTC.

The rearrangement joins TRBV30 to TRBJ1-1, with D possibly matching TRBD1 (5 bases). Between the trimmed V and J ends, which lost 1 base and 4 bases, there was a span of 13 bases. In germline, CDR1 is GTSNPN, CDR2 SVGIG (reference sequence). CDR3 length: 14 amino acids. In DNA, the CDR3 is TGTGCCTGGAGTGGATCCAAAGGGGTCACTGAAGCTTTCTTT. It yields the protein CAWSGSKGVTEAFF.

As DNA, the CDR3 is TGTGCCAGCAGCTTGGGGAGAGACACTGAAGCTTTCTTT. It yields the protein CASSLGRDTEAFF. The V call is TRBV5-6, the J call TRBJ1-1; D is ambiguous. V lost 0 bases and J lost 3, with 6 bases in between. CDR1 is SGHDT, CDR2 YYEEEE, per germline. The CDR3 sequence is 13 residues long.

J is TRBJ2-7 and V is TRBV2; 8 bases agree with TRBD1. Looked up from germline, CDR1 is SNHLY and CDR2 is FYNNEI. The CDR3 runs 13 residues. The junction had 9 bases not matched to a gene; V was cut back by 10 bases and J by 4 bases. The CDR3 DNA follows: TGTGCCACCGGCGGACAGGGACCATACGAGCAGTACTTC. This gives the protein CATGGQGPYEQYF. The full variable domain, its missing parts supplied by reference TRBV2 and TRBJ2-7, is EPEVTQTPSHQVTQMGQEVILRCVPISNHLYFYWYRQILGQKVEFLVSFYNNEISEKSEIFDDQFSVERPDGSNFTLKIRSTKLEDSAMYFCATGGQGPYEQYFGPGTRLTVT.

CDR3 in DNA: TGTGCCAGTAGCCTCGGGTCGGTTGGCACTGAAGCTTTCTTT. This gives the protein CASSLGSVGTEAFF. This rearrangement joins TRBV19 to TRBJ1-1; D is uncertain. V gave up 6 bases and J gave up 4 bases, with 15 bases separating them. CDR1 is LNHDA and CDR2 is SQIVND in the germline V gene (reference sequence). CDR3 length: 14 residues.

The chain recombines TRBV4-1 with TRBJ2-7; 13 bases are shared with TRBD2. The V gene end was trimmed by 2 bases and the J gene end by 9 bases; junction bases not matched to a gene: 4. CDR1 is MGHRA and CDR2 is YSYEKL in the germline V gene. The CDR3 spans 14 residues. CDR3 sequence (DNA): TGCGCCAGCAGCCAAACTAGCGGGAGGGGTCGGCAGTACTTC. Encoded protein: CASSQTSGRGRQYF.

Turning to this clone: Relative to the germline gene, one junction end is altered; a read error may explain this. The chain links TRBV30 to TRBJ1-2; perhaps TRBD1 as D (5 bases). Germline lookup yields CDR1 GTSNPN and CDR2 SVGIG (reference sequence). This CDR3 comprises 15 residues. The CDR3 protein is CAGSPPSTGGGGYTF. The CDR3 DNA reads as TGTGCCGGGAGTCCCCCTTCGACGGGCGGGGGAGGCTACACCTTC.

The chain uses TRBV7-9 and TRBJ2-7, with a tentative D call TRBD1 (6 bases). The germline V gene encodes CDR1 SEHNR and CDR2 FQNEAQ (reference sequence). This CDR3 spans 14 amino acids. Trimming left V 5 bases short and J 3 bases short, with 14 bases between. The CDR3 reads CASSRPGQVYEQYF. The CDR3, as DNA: TGTGCCAGCAGCCGCCCGGGACAAGTCTACGAGCAGTACTTC.

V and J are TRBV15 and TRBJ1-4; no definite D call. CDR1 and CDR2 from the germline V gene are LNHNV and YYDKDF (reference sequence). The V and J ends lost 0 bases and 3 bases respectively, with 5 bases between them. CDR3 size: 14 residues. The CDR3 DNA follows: TGTGCCACCAGCAGAGATACTTCTAATGAAAAACTGTTTTTT. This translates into CATSRDTSNEKLFF.

Written as DNA, the CDR3 is TGTGCCAGTAGTTCGGAGGGTGAAAAACTGTTTTTT. It specifies CASSSEGEKLFF. The J gene is TRBJ1-4, the V gene TRBV19; D is ambiguous. Per germline, CDR1 LNHDA and CDR2 SQIVND (reference sequence). The CDR3 consists of 12 residues. V was shortened by 5 bases and J by 7 bases, with 8 bases between the two germline ends.

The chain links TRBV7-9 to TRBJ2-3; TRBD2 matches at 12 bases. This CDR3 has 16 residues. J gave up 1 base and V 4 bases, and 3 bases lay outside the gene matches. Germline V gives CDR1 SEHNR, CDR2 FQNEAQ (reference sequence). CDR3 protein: CASSSTSGGRTDTQYF. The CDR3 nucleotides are TGTGCCAGCAGCTCGACTAGCGGGGGCCGCACAGATACGCAGTATTTT.

The CDR3: CASSLGGRLAAFF. The DNA of the CDR3 is TGTGCCAGCAGCTTGGGGGGGCGTCTCGCTGCTTTCTTT. The rearrangement links TRBV5-6 to TRBJ1-1; D is possibly TRBD1 (6 bases). The V end lost 0 bases, the J end lost 11 bases, and 14 bases lay between the germline ends. CDR3 length: 13 amino acids. The germline gives CDR1 SGHDT, CDR2 YYEEEE. Variable domain in full (rest from reference TRBV5-6 and TRBJ1-1): DAGVTQSPTHLIKTRGQQVTLRCSPKSGHDTVSWYQQALGQGPQFIFQYYEEEERQRGNFPDRFSGHQFPNYSSELNVNALLLGDSALYLCASSLGGRLAAFFGQGTRLTVV.

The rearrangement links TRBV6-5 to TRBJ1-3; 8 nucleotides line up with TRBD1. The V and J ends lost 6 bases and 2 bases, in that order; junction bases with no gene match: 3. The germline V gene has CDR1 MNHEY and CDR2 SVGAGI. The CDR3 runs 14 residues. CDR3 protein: CASRPTGAGNTIYF. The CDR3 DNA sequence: TGTGCCAGCAGGCCGACAGGGGCTGGAAACACCATATATTTT.